This T cell receptor beta chain was sequenced during a study of long-term antiretroviral therapy in people with HIV. Findings of the study overall: The study lacked data on ART adherence, viral resistance or therapy changes. ART-treated samples gained diversity yet remained below transplant donor controls.

CDR3 length: 14 residues. Two or more post-ART PBMC samples, plus at least one pre-ART sample, were available for each donor. Without exception, participants with HIV were treated in the United States. Points on this clone: No antigen is known for it.

Survey-level resolution applied to immunoSEQ assay v3.0. Repertoires were generated with immunoSEQ multiplex PCR, while TCRdb's copy carries only in-frame clones and drops some. The sample has around 37,000 clones, approximately 85% seen once. The source of this sequence is a man between 18 and 35 years old with HIV. The sample was unsorted PBMCs, taken around 3.3 years after starting antiretroviral therapy. The rearrangement uses TRBV21-1 and TRBJ1-1. TRBV21-1 is shown as a pseudogene. In DNA, the CDR3 is TGTGCCAGCAGGTTGGTGACGGAGAACACTGAAGCTTTCTTT. Translated: CASRLVTENTEAFF.